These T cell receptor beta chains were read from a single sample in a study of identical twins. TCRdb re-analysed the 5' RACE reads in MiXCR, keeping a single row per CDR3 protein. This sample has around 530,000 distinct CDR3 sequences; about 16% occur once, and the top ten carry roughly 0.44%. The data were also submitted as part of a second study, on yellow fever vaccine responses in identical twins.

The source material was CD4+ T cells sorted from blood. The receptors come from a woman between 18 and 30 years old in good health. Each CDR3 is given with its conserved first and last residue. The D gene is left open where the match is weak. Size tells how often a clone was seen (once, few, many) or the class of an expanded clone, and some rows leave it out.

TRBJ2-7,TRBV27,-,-,CASSHRAGYEQYF,TGTGCCAGCAGCCACAGGGCCGGGTACGAGCAGTACTTC
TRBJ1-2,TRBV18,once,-,CASSPLTAGDNYGYTF,TGTGCCAGCTCACCATTGACAGCCGGGGATAACTATGGCTACACCTTC
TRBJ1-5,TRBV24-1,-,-,CAPRGFRNQPQHF,TGTGCCCCACGAGGTTTTCGCAATCAGCCCCAGCATTTT
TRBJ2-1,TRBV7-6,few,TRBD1,CASSRRQGISEQFF,TGTGCCAGCAGCCGACGACAGGGGATTAGTGAGCAGTTCTTC
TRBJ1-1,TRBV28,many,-,CASSPPPYTEAFF,TGTGCCAGCAGCCCACCTCCGTACACTGAAGCTTTCTTT
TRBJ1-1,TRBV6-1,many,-,CASSTRWEAEAFF,TGTGCCAGCAGCACGCGCTGGGAGGCTGAAGCTTTCTTT
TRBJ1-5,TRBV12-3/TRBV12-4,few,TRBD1,CASSLGTGGRNQPQHF,TGTGCCAGCAGTTTAGGGACAGGGGGCCGTAATCAGCCCCAGCATTTT
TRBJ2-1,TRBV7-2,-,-,CASSLMVTASGYEQFF,TGTGCCAGCAGCTTAATGGTTACGGCTTCTGGGTATGAGCAGTTCTTC
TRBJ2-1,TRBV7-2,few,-,CASIRPGQISEQFF,TGTGCCAGCATTCGGCCGGGACAAATTAGTGAGCAGTTCTTC
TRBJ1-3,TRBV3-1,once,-,CASSQAGRNSGNTIYF,TGTGCCAGCAGCCAGGCGGGACGGAACTCTGGAAACACCATATATTTT
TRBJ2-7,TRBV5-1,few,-,CASSLSGTPSYEQYF,TGCGCCAGCAGCTTGAGCGGGACACCAAGCTACGAGCAGTACTTC
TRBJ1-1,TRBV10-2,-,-,CASSVNRVNTEAFF,TGCGCCAGCAGTGTTAACAGGGTGAACACTGAAGCTTTCTTT
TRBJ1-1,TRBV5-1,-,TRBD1,CASSLVGTVGNTEAFF,TGCGCCAGCAGCTTGGTAGGGACAGTTGGGAACACTGAAGCTTTCTTT
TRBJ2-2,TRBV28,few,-,CASSSSVLAGELFF,TGTGCCAGCAGTTCTAGCGTTCTAGCCGGGGAGCTGTTTTTT
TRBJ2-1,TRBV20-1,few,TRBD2,CSARGPSGRNNEQFF,TGCAGTGCTAGGGGTCCTAGCGGGCGTAACAATGAGCAGTTCTTC
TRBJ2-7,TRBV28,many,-,CASSFRLHEQYF,TGTGCCAGCAGTTTTCGGCTACACGAGCAGTACTTC
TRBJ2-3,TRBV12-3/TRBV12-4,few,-,CASSRWVGSTDTQYF,TGTGCCAGCAGTCGGTGGGTAGGGAGCACAGATACGCAGTATTTT
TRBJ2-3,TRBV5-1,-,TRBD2,CASSLAGGGITDTQYF,TGCGCCAGCAGCTTGGCCGGGGGGGGAATCACAGATACGCAGTATTTT
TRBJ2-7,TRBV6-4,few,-,CASTLPRTVVSYEQYF,TGTGCCAGCACCCTTCCACGGACAGTCGTATCCTACGAGCAGTACTTC
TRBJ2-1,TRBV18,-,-,CASSPLLGNEQFF,TGTGCCAGCTCACCATTACTGGGCAATGAGCAGTTCTTC
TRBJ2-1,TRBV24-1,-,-,CATSDLIGREQFF,TGTGCCACCAGTGATTTAATCGGGCGGGAGCAGTTCTTC
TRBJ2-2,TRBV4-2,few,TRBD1,CASSQDRGLTITTGELFF,TGTGCCAGCAGCCAAGATAGGGGGCTCACTATTACGACCGGGGAGCTGTTTTTT
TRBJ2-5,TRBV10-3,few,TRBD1,CAISTQGAHETQYF,TGTGCCATCAGCACCCAGGGGGCACATGAGACCCAGTACTTC
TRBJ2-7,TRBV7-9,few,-,CASSSSGGPRPYEQYF,TGTGCCAGCAGCTCATCCGGGGGACCCCGGCCCTACGAGCAGTACTTC
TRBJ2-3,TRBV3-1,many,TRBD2,CASSRAPSGSGTDTQYF,TGTGCCAGCAGCCGTGCTCCTAGCGGGAGTGGCACAGATACGCAGTATTTT
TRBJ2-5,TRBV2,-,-,CASSEGTTQGTQYF,TGTGCCAGCAGTGAGGGGACAACTCAAGGGACCCAGTACTTC
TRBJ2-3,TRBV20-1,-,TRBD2,CSARGGGGHRTDTQYF,TGCAGTGCTAGGGGCGGGGGGGGCCACCGCACAGATACGCAGTATTTT
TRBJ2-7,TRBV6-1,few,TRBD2,CASSAGTSGRLSYEQYF,TGTGCCAGCAGCGCAGGGACTAGCGGGAGGCTATCCTACGAGCAGTACTTC
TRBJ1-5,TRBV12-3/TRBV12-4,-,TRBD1,CASSPTGPNQPQHF,TGTGCCAGCAGTCCGACAGGGCCCAATCAGCCCCAGCATTTT
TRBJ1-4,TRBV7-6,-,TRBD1,CASSLGTGTDEKLFF,TGTGCCAGCAGCTTAGGGACCGGGACAGATGAAAAACTGTTTTTT
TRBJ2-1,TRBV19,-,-,CASTSGLRNEQFF,TGTGCCAGTACAAGCGGTCTGCGCAATGAGCAGTTCTTC
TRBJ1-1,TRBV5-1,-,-,CASRPRPGMNTEAFF,TGCGCCAGCAGACCCCGCCCCGGTATGAACACTGAAGCTTTCTTT
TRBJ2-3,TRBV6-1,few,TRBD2,CASRASGYTDTQYF,TGTGCCAGCCGAGCTAGCGGCTACACAGATACGCAGTATTTT
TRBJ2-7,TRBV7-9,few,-,CASSLRERPYEQYF,TGTGCCAGCAGCTTAAGAGAAAGACCCTACGAGCAGTACTTC
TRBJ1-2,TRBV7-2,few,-,CASSLVGIGYGYTF,TGTGCCAGCAGCTTAGTTGGGATAGGCTATGGCTACACCTTC
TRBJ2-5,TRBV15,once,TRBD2,CATSRDRAGGETQYF,TGTGCCACCAGCAGAGATCGGGCGGGAGGAGAGACCCAGTACTTC
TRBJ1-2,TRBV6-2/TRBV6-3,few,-,CASGRNGGLYGYTF,TGTGCCAGCGGACGAAATGGAGGGCTCTATGGCTACACCTTC
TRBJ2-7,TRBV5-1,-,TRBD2,CASSSTGTSTYEQYF,TGCGCCAGCAGCTCGACCGGGACTAGCACCTACGAGCAGTACTTC
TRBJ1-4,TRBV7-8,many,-,CASSLAAIATNEKLFF,TGTGCCAGCAGCTTAGCGGCCATTGCAACTAATGAAAAACTGTTTTTT
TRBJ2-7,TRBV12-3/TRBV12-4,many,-,CASPMGAHCYEQYF,TGTGCCAGCCCTATGGGGGCGCATTGCTACGAGCAGTACTTC
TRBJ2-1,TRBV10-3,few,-,CAITGGGDNEQFF,TGTGCCATCACCGGTGGCGGGGACAATGAGCAGTTCTTC
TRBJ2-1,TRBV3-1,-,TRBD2,CASSQKLAGGPHEQFF,TGTGCCAGCAGCCAGAAACTAGCGGGAGGGCCGCATGAGCAGTTCTTC